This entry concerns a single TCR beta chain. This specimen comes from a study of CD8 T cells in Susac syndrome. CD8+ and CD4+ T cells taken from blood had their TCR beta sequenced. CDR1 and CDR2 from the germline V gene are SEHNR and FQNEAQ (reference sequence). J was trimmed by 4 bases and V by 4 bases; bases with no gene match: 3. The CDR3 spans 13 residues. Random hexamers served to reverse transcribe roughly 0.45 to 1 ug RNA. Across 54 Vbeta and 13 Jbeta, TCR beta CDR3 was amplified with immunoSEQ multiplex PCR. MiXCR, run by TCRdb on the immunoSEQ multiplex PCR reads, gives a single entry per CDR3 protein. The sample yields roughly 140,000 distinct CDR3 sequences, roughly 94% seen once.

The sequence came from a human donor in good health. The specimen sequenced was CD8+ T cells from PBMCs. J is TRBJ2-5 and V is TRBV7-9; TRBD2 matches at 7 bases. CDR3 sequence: CASSWGGRETQYF. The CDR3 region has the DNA TGTGCCAGCAGCTGGGGAGGGCGAGAGACCCAGTACTTC.